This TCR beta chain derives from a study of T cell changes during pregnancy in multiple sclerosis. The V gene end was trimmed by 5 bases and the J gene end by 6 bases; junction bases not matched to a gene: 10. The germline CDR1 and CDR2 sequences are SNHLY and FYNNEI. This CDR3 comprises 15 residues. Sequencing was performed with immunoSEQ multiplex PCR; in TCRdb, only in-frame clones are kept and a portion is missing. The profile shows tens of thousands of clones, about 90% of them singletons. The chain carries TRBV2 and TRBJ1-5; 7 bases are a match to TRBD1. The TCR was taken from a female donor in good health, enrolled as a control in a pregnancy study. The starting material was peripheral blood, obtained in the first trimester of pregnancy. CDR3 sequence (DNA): TGTGCCAGCAGTAGCCAGACAGGGACGGTTCAGCCCCAGCATTTT. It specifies CASSSQTGTVQPQHF.